These 20 T cell receptor beta chains share one sample of origin, sequenced in a study of a mutant IDH1 vaccine in newly diagnosed glioma (dated by TCRdb to 2020 to 2023). The receptor library was made with the immunoSEQ multiplex PCR assay. Here the immuneACCESS table is served through TCRdb, limited to in-frame sequences with V and J called. Missing clones are a known gap in these copies; in checked studies unresolved V genes cover under half, and the rest lacks a known reason. This sample gives around 65,000 clones in total; 75% to 90% of them show up just once. The ten largest make up approximately 6.1% of the sample. In light of the paper, this sample's time point label describes: week 11, during vaccination. Each vaccine dose, consisting of 300 ug of a 20-mer mutant IDH1 peptide in Montanide, was administered subcutaneously with topical imiquimod. Antigens for these TCRs are unknown. The sample was PBMCs, taken from a glioma patient whose treatment included an IDH1 peptide vaccine. The receptors were gathered from a man aged 45-65 years with glioma.

The chain employs TRBV19 and TRBJ2-7; a weak D match, TRBD2 (6 bases). The germline V gene has CDR1 LNHDA and CDR2 SQIVND (reference sequence). The CDR3 runs to 14 residues. The V and J ends lost 6 bases and 0 bases respectively, with 12 bases between them. In DNA, the CDR3 is TGTGCCAGTAGGGCGATGGGAGGCTCCTACGAGCAGTACTTC. Its translation is CASRAMGGSYEQYF.

The chain has TRBV7-9 and TRBJ1-2, with D possibly matching TRBD1 (5 bases). The CDR3 runs to 16 residues. Trimming took off 5 bases at V and 4 bases at J, with 20 bases between the two ends. Per germline, CDR1 SEHNR and CDR2 FQNEAQ (reference sequence). CDR3 DNA sequence: TGTGCCAGCAGCAACACCCAACAGGACTCATTCTATGGCTACACCTTC. Amino acid sequence: CASSNTQQDSFYGYTF.

The rearrangement joins TRBV29-1 to TRBJ2-5; 7 bases line up with TRBD1. TRBJ2-7 explains the end of the DNA better; the J call may be wrong. The CDR3 is made up of 14 amino acids. Germline V gene sequence: CDR1 SQVTM, CDR2 ANQGSEA. The CDR3 sequence: CSVDLGGDGYEQYF. The DNA for the CDR3 is TGCAGCGTTGATCTAGGGGGCGATGGGTACGAGCAGTACTTC.

The chain links TRBV27 to TRBJ2-2, with 10 positions matching TRBD1. Per the germline V gene, CDR1 is MNHEY and CDR2 is SMNVEV (reference sequence). The CDR3 is 16 amino acids. V lost 5 bases and J lost 7; bases outside the gene matches: 10. CDR3 sequence (DNA): TGTGCCAGCAGTCCCCTAGAGACAGGGGGCGGCGGGGAGCTGTTTTTT. Amino acids: CASSPLETGGGGELFF.

The chain employs TRBV30 and TRBJ1-1; D ambiguous. The CDR3 sequence is 10 residues long. Trimming took 7 bases from V and 7 from J, leaving 10 bases between them. Per germline, CDR1 GTSNPN and CDR2 SVGIG (reference sequence). CDR3 sequence: CAYSAGEAFF. CDR3 sequence (DNA): TGTGCCTACTCAGCGGGTGAAGCTTTCTTT.

The V gene is TRBV5-6, the J gene TRBJ1-1; D gene unclear. The CDR3 runs 11 residues. Trimming stripped 1 base from V and 6 bases from J, with 4 bases between. Per the germline V gene, CDR1 is SGHDT and CDR2 is YYEEEE. CDR3 in amino acids: CASSLQAEAFF. The CDR3 nucleotides read TGTGCCAGCAGCTTGCAGGCTGAAGCTTTCTTT. Filled out from reference TRBV5-6 and TRBJ1-1, the complete variable domain reads DAGVTQSPTHLIKTRGQQVTLRCSPKSGHDTVSWYQQALGQGPQFIFQYYEEEERQRGNFPDRFSGHQFPNYSSELNVNALLLGDSALYLCASSLQAEAFFGQGTRLTVV.

V gene TRBV9 combines with J gene TRBJ2-2; D remains ambiguous. Germline lookup yields CDR1 SGDLS and CDR2 YYNGEE. The CDR3 has 14 amino acids. V was cut by 0 bases and J by 1 base, with 4 bases left in between. The CDR3 nucleotides read TGTGCCAGCAGCGTAGGGCAGAACACCGGGGAGCTGTTTTTT. Its protein product is CASSVGQNTGELFF.

V is TRBV5-8 and J is TRBJ1-1; D possibly corresponds to TRBD1 (5 bases). V gave up 2 bases and J gave up 0 bases, with 11 bases separating them. The CDR3 sequence is 15 residues long. Germline V gene data show CDR1 as SGHTS and CDR2 as YDEGEE. Here the CDR3 reads CASSFQGGMNTEAFF. CDR3 coding DNA: TGTGCCAGCAGCTTCCAGGGAGGGATGAACACTGAAGCTTTCTTT. Together with reference TRBV5-8 and TRBJ1-1, the CDR3 gives the full variable domain: EAGVTQSPTHLIKTRGQQATLRCSPISGHTSVYWYQQALGLGLQFLLWYDEGEERNRGNFPPRFSGRQFPNYSSELNVNALELEDSALYLCASSFQGGMNTEAFFGQGTRLTVV.

The chain joins TRBV7-8 to TRBJ2-5; weak D call: TRBD2 (5 bases). This CDR3 is 14 amino acids long. The germline V gene has CDR1 SGHVS and CDR2 FQNEAQ. With 7 bases removed from V and 8 bases from J, the gap between germline ends came to 20 bases. The CDR3 loop reads CASTPRPEGGTQYF. DNA of the CDR3: TGTGCCAGCACCCCGAGGCCCGAAGGAGGAACCCAGTACTTC.

The chain has TRBV7-8 and TRBJ2-3; D is unclear. Germline-derived CDR1 and CDR2 are SGHVS and FQNEAQ. The CDR3 covers 15 residues. Trimming pared 7 bases from V and 1 base from J, leaving 15 bases between. The CDR3 bases are TGTGCCAGCAACCAACTGGGCGGTGGCACAGATACGCAGTATTTT. Translation: CASNQLGGGTDTQYF.

This chain connects TRBV7-6 to TRBJ2-5; D might be TRBD2 (5 bases). Deletions cut 0 bases from V and 2 bases from J, with 7 bases between. Germline V lookup: CDR1 SGHVS, CDR2 FNYEAQ. The CDR3 is 14 residues long. The CDR3 is CASSLAGLQETQYF. CDR3 sequence (DNA): TGTGCCAGCAGCTTAGCTGGACTGCAAGAGACCCAGTACTTC.

The V gene is TRBV30, the J gene TRBJ1-1, with D unclear. The V gene's germline CDR1 is GTSNPN and CDR2 SVGIG (reference sequence). V was trimmed by 7 bases and J by 1 base, leaving 10 bases between them. The CDR3 contains 12 residues. CDR3 in DNA: TGTGCCTCTGGGCCGGAGAACACTGAAGCTTTCTTT. Its translation: CASGPENTEAFF.

The rearrangement uses TRBV5-5 and TRBJ1-3; 7 bases match TRBD1. The ends lost 4 bases at V and 8 bases at J; junction bases unmatched: 9. Germline CDR1 reads SGHKS; CDR2 reads YYEKEE (reference sequence). The CDR3 has 14 amino acids. CDR3: CASSLDRESDTIYF. The CDR3 DNA is TGTGCCAGCAGCCTCGACAGGGAGTCGGACACCATATATTTT. Variable domain in full (rest from reference TRBV5-5 and TRBJ1-3): DAGVTQSPTHLIKTRGQQVTLRCSPISGHKSVSWYQQVLGQGPQFIFQYYEKEERGRGNFPDRFSARQFPNYSSELNVNALLLGDSALYLCASSLDRESDTIYFGEGSWLTVV.

This rearrangement joins TRBV5-1 to TRBJ1-6, with TRBD1 identical over 7 bases. V gave up 4 bases and J gave up 8 bases; unmatched junction bases: 6. The V gene's germline CDR1 is SGHRS and CDR2 YFSETQ. CDR3 length: 14 residues. CDR3 DNA: TGCGCCAGCAGCCGAACAGGGGCGGATTCACCCCTCCACTTT. It codes for CASSRTGADSPLHF.

V is TRBV18 and J is TRBJ2-5; D is possibly TRBD1 (5 bases). The CDR3 has 12 amino acids. Germline CDR1 reads KGHSH; CDR2 reads LQKENI. V lost 6 bases and J 4 bases, leaving 9 bases between the germline ends. Here the CDR3 reads CASSPQGETQYF. For the CDR3, the DNA is TGTGCCAGCTCTCCTCAGGGAGAGACCCAGTACTTC.

The DNA for the CDR3 is TGCGCCAGCAGCTTACAAGATACGCAGTATTTT. Protein sequence: CASSLQDTQYF. The gene calls are TRBV5-1 and TRBJ2-3; D unclear. Germline CDR1 SGHRS, CDR2 YFSETQ. Trimming stripped 2 bases from V and 5 bases from J, with 3 bases between. This CDR3 is built from 11 residues. The whole variable domain, filled in from reference TRBV5-1 and TRBJ2-3, reads KAGVTQTPRYLIKTRGQQVTLSCSPISGHRSVSWYQQTPGQGLQFLFEYFSETQRNKGNFPGRFSGRQFSNSRSEMNVSTLELGDSALYLCASSLQDTQYFGPGTRLTVL.

The chain employs TRBV5-6 and TRBJ2-3; D call uncertain. CDR3 size: 15 residues. The germline V gene has CDR1 SGHDT and CDR2 YYEEEE. V lost 0 bases, J lost 0 bases, and 8 bases lay in between. In nucleotides, the CDR3 is TGTGCCAGCAGCTTGGGCCTTACTAGCACAGATACGCAGTATTTT. Amino acid sequence: CASSLGLTSTDTQYF.

The gene calls are TRBV2 and TRBJ2-1; 7 bases are shared with TRBD2. The CDR3 loop spans 15 amino acids. The trim removed 5 bases at V and 5 bases at J, leaving 9 bases unmatched. Germline V gene sequence: CDR1 SNHLY, CDR2 FYNNEI. CDR3 in amino acids: CASSLPGTKHNEQFF. DNA for the CDR3: TGTGCCAGCAGTCTTCCGGGGACTAAACACAATGAGCAGTTCTTC.

The genes are TRBV19 and TRBJ2-7, with TRBD1 as a possible D gene (6 bases). Trimming removed 7 bases at V and 5 bases at J, with 21 bases between. The CDR3 extends over 15 amino acids. Germline CDR1 LNHDA, CDR2 SQIVND (reference sequence). The chain's CDR3 is CASTPLGAPTDEQYF. CDR3 in DNA: TGTGCCAGTACCCCCTTGGGGGCTCCAACCGACGAGCAGTACTTC.

J is TRBJ2-5 and V is TRBV10-2; 7 bases agree with TRBD1. The J segment lost 4 bases and the V segment lost 1 base, leaving 0 bases of the junction unmatched. CDR1 WSHSY and CDR2 SAAADI come from the germline V gene. The CDR3 runs to 13 residues. DNA of the CDR3: TGCGCCAGCAGTGAGTACAGGGGAGAGACCCAGTACTTC. This translates into CASSEYRGETQYF.